These T cell receptor beta chains were read from a single sample in a study of identical twins. TCRdb ran MiXCR on the 5' RACE reads and lists one entry per CDR3 protein. The table has 1,800,000 or so distinct CDR3 sequences, around a third seen once. Specimen: cord blood. These receptors were taken from a newborn girl in good health. The CDR3 runs from the conserved cysteine through the conserved F or W. The D gene is left open where the match is weak. The size field is filled for only some rows; it gives once, few, many or a size class.

v_call	d_call	clone_size	j_call	cdr3_aa	cdr3_nt
TRBV20-1	TRBD2	-	TRBJ2-7	CSARPLAGDRYNEQYF	TGCAGTGCTAGGCCCCTAGCGGGAGACCGGTACAATGAGCAGTACTTC
TRBV12-3/TRBV12-4	-	many	TRBJ2-3	CASSSQGGGTDTQYF	TGTGCCAGCAGTTCTCAGGGGGGAGGCACAGATACGCAGTATTTT
TRBV6-5	TRBD2	few	TRBJ2-4	CASSYSRLAGGHIQYF	TGTGCCAGCAGTTACTCTCGACTAGCGGGAGGGCACATTCAGTACTTC
TRBV20-1	TRBD2	few	TRBJ2-1	CSGSSGMSYNEQFF	TGCAGTGGGTCCAGCGGGATGAGCTACAATGAGCAGTTCTTC
TRBV6-5	-	few	TRBJ1-1	CASSYSPTLNTEAFF	TGTGCCAGCAGTTACTCGCCCACCTTGAACACTGAAGCTTTCTTT
TRBV6-5	TRBD2	-	TRBJ2-5	CASSYSTSGRNEQYF	TGTGCCAGCAGTTACTCGACTAGCGGGAGGAATGAGCAGTACTTC
TRBV28	-	few	TRBJ2-5	CASNRREETQYF	TGTGCCAGCAATCGGCGAGAAGAGACCCAGTACTTC
TRBV20-1	-	-	TRBJ1-1	CIRGGDTEAFF	TGCATCCGGGGGGGGGACACTGAAGCTTTCTTT
TRBV28	-	-	TRBJ2-5	CASKDSWKETQYF	TGTGCCAGCAAGGACAGCTGGAAAGAGACCCAGTACTTC
TRBV20-1	TRBD2	-	TRBJ2-3	CSARDASGRADTQYF	TGCAGTGCTAGAGATGCTAGCGGGAGGGCAGATACGCAGTATTTT
TRBV20-1	-	-	TRBJ1-1	CSARTLNTEAFF	TGCAGTGCGAGGACGTTGAACACTGAAGCTTTCTTT
TRBV3-1	TRBD2	-	TRBJ2-7	CASSPGLAADYEQYF	TGTGCCAGCAGCCCGGGACTAGCCGCCGACTACGAGCAGTACTTC
TRBV14	-	-	TRBJ2-1	CASSQGRGIYNEQFF	TGTGCCAGCAGCCAAGGGAGGGGGATTTACAATGAGCAGTTCTTC
TRBV29-1	TRBD1	-	TRBJ2-7	CSVVDLGQSSYEQYF	TGCAGCGTTGTAGATTTGGGACAGAGCTCCTACGAGCAGTACTTC
TRBV2	TRBD2	few	TRBJ2-7	CASSEIIGTRREQYF	TGTGCCAGCAGTGAAATAATCGGGACTAGACGCGAGCAGTACTTC
TRBV5-1	TRBD1	once	TRBJ2-7	CASSSDRANERYF	TGCGCCAGCAGCTCAGACAGGGCGAACGAGCGGTACTTC
TRBV25-1	TRBD1	many	TRBJ2-7	CASSYPGQPYEQYF	TGTGCCAGCAGTTATCCGGGACAGCCCTACGAGCAGTACTTC
TRBV2	-	few	TRBJ1-1	CASSESDTEAFF	TGTGCCAGCAGTGAGTCAGACACTGAAGCTTTCTTT
TRBV2	-	-	TRBJ1-5	CASKPGGRGFNQPQHF	TGTGCCAGCAAGCCGGGGGGGAGAGGCTTCAATCAGCCCCAGCATTTT
TRBV2	-	few	TRBJ1-2	CASTEKVADGGYTF	TGTGCCAGCACCGAAAAGGTGGCGGACGGTGGCTACACCTTC
TRBV6-5	-	many	TRBJ2-1	CASSYDDSSYNEQFF	TGTGCCAGCAGTTATGACGACAGCTCCTACAATGAGCAGTTCTTC
TRBV5-4	-	-	TRBJ2-7	CACSFGGQNGIYEQYF	TGTGCCTGCAGCTTCGGGGGACAGAATGGGATCTACGAGCAGTACTTC
TRBV12-3/TRBV12-4	-	few	TRBJ2-3	CASSSGRGDTQYF	TGTGCCAGCAGTTCTGGAAGGGGGGATACGCAGTATTTT
TRBV20-1	-	-	TRBJ2-7	CSAFAKGSSYNEQYF	TGCAGTGCTTTCGCGAAGGGGAGCTCCTACAATGAGCAGTACTTC
TRBV29-1	TRBD1	few	TRBJ2-5	CSVEPLQGIVLVWQYF	TGCAGCGTTGAACCTTTACAGGGGATAGTTTTGGTGTGGCAGTACTTC
TRBV29-1	-	-	TRBJ1-5	CSVAGALVYSNQPQHF	TGCAGCGTTGCTGGGGCCCTAGTTTATAGCAATCAGCCCCAGCATTTT
TRBV6-5	TRBD2	few	TRBJ2-1	CASGVLAGAQFF	TGTGCCAGCGGAGTGCTAGCGGGAGCGCAGTTCTTC
TRBV5-6	TRBD1	many	TRBJ1-2	CASSLWKGASGYTF	TGTGCCAGCAGCTTGTGGAAGGGGGCAAGTGGCTACACCTTC
TRBV20-1	-	few	TRBJ2-3	CSARVPGWTDTQYF	TGCAGTGCTAGAGTTCCAGGGTGGACAGATACGCAGTATTTT
TRBV12-3/TRBV12-4	TRBD1	few	TRBJ1-5	CASSSLALRGASNQPQHF	TGTGCCAGCAGTTCTTTAGCGCTCAGGGGGGCTTCTAATCAGCCCCAGCATTTT
TRBV20-1	-	-	TRBJ2-5	CSARPFGGGVSEQHF	TGCAGTGCTAGACCCTTCGGCGGGGGCGTTAGCGAGCAGCACTTC
TRBV12-3/TRBV12-4	-	-	TRBJ1-2	CASRYLPQSQPPYGYTF	TGTGCCAGCAGGTATTTGCCCCAGAGCCAACCTCCCTATGGCTACACCTTC
TRBV20-1	TRBD2	few	TRBJ2-7	CSARQWGLARSTSPMDLYEQYF	TGCAGTGCTAGACAGTGGGGACTAGCGAGATCCACCAGCCCCATGGATTTATACGAGCAGTACTTC